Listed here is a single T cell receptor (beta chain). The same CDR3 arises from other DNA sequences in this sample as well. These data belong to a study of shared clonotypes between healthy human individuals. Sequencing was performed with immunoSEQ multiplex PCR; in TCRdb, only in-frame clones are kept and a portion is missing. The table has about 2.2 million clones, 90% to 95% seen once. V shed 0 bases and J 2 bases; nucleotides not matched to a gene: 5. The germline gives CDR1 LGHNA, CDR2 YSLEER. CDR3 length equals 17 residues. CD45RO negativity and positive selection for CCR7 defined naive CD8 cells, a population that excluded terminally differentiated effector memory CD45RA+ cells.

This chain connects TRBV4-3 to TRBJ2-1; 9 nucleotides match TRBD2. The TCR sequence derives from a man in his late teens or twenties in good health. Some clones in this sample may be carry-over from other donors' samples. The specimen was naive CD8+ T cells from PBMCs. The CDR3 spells CASSQDVEREAYNEQFF. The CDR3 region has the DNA TGCGCCAGCAGCCAAGATGTAGAGCGGGAGGCCTACAATGAGCAGTTCTTC.